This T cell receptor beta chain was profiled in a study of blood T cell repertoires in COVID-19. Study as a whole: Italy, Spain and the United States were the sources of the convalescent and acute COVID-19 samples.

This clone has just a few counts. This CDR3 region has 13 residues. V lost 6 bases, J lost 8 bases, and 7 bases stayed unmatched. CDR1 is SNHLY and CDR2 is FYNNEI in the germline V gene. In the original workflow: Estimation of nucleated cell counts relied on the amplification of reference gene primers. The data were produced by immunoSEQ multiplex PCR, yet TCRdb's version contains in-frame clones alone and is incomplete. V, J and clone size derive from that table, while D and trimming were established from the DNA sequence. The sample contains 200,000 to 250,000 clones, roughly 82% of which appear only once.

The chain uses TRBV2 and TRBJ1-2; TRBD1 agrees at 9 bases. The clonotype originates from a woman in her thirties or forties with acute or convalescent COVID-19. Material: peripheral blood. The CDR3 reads CASSDRGESGYTF. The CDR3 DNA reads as TGTGCCAGCAGCGACAGGGGGGAATCGGGCTACACCTTC.